Listed here is a single T cell receptor (beta chain). This sample stems from a study of T cells in Graves' hyperthyroidism and ophthalmopathy. Germline V lookup: CDR1 LGHNA, CDR2 YSLEER. This CDR3 has 17 amino acids. Germline trimming cut 3 bases from V and 1 base from J; bases unmatched to any gene: 5. Based on clinical symptoms, serum thyroxine and TRAb, thyroid ultrasound and orbital computed tomography, diagnoses were reached. Regions amplified from RNA transcripts were the TCR beta CDR3 regions. An initial round of RT-PCR targeting the TCR CDR3 relied on the HTBI primer set. TCRdb recomputed calls from the multiplex PCR reads with MiXCR, one row per CDR3 protein. The sample carries about 640,000 distinct CDR3 sequences, around 21% recorded once.

Sequenced: blood. J is TRBJ1-5 and V is TRBV4-3; 11 bases agree with TRBD1. This clonotype originated in a man aged 25-45 years with Graves' ophthalmopathy. The CDR3 loop is CASSQGTGGRSNQPQHF. The CDR3 DNA reads as TGCGCCAGCAGCCAGGGGACAGGGGGGAGGAGCAATCAGCCCCAGCATTTT.